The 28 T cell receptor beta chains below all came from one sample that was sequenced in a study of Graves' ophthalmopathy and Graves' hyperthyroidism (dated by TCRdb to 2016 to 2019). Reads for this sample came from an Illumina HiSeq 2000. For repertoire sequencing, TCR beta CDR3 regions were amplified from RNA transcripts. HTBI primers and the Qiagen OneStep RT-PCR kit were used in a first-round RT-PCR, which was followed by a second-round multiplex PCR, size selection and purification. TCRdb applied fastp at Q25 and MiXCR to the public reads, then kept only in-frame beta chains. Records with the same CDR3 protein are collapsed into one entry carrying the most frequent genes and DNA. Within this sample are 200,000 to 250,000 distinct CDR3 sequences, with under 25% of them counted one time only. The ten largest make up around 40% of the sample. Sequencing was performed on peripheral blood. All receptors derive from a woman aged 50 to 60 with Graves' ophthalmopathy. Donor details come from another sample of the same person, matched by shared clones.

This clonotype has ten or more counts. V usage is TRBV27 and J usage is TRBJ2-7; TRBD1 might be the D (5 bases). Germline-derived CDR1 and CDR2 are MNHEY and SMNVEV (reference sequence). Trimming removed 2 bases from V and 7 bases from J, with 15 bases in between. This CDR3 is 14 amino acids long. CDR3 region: CASSLIDSRLEQYF. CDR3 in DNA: TGTGCCAGCAGTTTAATTGACAGTCGTCTGGAGCAGTACTTC.

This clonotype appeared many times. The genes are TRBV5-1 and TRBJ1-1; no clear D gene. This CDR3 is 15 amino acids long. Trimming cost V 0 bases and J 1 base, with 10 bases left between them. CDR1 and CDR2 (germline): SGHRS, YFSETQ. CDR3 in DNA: TGCGCCAGCAGCTTGGTAGGGCGACGGAACACTGAAGCTTTCTTT. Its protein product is CASSLVGRRNTEAFF.

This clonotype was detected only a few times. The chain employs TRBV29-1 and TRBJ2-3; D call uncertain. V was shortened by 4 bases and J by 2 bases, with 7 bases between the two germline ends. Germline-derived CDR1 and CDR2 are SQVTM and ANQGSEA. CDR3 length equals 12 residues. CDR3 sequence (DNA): TGCAGCGTTGTTCCCTCCACAGATACGCAGTATTTT. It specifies CSVVPSTDTQYF.

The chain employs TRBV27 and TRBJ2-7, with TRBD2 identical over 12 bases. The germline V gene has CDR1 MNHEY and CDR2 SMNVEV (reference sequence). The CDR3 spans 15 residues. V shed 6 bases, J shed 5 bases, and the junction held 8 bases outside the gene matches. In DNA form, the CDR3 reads TGTGCCAGCAGACTAGCGGGGGGCCCAGTTAACGAGCAGTACTTC. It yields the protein CASRLAGGPVNEQYF.

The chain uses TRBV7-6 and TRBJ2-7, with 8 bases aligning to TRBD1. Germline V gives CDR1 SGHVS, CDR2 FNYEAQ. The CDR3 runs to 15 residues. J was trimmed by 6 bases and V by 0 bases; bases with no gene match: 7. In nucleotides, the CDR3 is TGTGCCAGCAGCTTAGCCGGGCAGGGGGCTGGCGAGCAGTACTTC. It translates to CASSLAGQGAGEQYF.

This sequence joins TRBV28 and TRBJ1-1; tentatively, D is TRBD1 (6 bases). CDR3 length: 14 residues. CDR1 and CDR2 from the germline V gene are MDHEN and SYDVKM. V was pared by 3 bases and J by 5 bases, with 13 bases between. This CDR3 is CASSLAGERTEAFF. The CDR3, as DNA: TGTGCCAGCAGTTTGGCAGGGGAACGTACTGAAGCTTTCTTT.

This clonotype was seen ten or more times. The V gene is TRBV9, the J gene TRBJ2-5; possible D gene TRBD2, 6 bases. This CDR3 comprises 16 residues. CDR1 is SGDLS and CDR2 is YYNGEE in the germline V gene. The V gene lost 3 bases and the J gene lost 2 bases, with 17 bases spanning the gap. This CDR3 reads CASSGPGLLTQETQYF. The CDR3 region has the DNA TGTGCCAGCAGCGGGCCGGGACTTCTTACTCAAGAGACCCAGTACTTC.

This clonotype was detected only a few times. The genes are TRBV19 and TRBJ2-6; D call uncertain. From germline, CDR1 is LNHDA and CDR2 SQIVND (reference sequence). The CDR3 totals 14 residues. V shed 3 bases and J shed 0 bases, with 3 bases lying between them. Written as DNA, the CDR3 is TGTGCCAGTAGTATCAACTCTGGGGCCAACGTCCTGACTTTC. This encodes CASSINSGANVLTF.

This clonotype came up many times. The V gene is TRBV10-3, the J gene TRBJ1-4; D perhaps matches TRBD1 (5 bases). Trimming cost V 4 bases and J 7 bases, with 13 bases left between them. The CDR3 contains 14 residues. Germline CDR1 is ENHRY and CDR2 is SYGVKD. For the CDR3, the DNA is TGTGCCATCAGTGCTGGGGGAGTTGGTGAAAAACTGTTTTTT. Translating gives CAISAGGVGEKLFF.

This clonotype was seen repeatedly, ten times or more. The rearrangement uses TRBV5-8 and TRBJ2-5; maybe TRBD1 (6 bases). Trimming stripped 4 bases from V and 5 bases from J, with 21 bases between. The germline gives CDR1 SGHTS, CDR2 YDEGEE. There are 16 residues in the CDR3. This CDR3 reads CASSQASRGSGETQYF. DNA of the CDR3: TGTGCCAGCAGCCAAGCTTCGAGGGGGAGCGGTGAGACCCAGTACTTC.

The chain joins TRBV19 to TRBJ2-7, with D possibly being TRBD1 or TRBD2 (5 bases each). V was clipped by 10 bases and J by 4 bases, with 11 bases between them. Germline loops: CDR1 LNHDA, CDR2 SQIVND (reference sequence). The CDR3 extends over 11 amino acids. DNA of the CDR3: TGTGCCACCGCAGAGGGGTACGAGCAGTACTTC. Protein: CATAEGYEQYF.

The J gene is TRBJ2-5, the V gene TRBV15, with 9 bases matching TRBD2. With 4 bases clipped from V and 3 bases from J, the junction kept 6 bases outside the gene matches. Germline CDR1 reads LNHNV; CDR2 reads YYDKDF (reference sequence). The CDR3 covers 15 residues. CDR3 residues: CATSKAGLAEETQYF. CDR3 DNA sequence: TGTGCCACCAGCAAGGCGGGACTAGCCGAAGAGACCCAGTACTTC.

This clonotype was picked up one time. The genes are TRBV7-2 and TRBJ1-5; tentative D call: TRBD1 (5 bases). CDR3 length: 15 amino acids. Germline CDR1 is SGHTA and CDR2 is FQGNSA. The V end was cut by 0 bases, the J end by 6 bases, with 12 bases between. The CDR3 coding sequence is TGTGCCAGCAGCTTAGCTTACAGGAGCTTTCAGCCCCAGCATTTT. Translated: CASSLAYRSFQPQHF.

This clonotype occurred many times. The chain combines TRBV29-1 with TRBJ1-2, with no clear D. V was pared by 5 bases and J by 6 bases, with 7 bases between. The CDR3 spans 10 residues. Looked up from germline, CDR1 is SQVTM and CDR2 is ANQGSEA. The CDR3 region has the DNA TGCAGCGTTCTGGAGGATGGCTACACCTTC. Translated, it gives CSVLEDGYTF.

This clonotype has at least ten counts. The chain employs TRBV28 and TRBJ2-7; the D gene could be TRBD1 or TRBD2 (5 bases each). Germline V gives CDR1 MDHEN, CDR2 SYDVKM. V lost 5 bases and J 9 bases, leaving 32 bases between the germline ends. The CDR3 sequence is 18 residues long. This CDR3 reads CASSPHLRGSGDGRGQYF. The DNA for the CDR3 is TGTGCCAGCAGTCCCCACTTGCGAGGGTCCGGGGATGGTAGGGGGCAGTACTTC.

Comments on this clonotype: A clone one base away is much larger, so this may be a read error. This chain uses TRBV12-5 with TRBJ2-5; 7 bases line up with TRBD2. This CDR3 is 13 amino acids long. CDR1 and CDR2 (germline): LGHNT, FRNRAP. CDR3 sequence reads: CTSELANQETQYF. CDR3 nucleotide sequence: TGTACTAGTGAACTAGCGAACCAAGAGACCCAGTACTTC.

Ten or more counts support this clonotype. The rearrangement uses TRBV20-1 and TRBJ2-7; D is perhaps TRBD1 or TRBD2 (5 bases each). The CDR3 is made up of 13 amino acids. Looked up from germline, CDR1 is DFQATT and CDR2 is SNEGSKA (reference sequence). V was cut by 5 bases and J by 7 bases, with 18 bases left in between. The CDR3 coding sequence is TGCAGTGCTGTGTCGGGACGATGGGGTGAGCAGTACTTC. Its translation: CSAVSGRWGEQYF.

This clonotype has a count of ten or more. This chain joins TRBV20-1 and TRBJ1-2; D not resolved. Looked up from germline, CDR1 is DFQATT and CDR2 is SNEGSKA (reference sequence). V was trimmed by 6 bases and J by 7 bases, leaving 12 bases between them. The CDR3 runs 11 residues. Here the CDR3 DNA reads TGCAGTGCAGTATTTAACGGTGGCTACACCTTC. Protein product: CSAVFNGGYTF.

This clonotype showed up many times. The CDR3 coding sequence is TGTGCCAGTAGTACGGGACGGACTGTATCGTTGAACACTGAAGCTTTCTTT. Protein sequence: CASSTGRTVSLNTEAFF. The chain combines TRBV19 with TRBJ1-1, with D possibly matching TRBD1 (5 bases). Looked up from germline, CDR1 is LNHDA and CDR2 is SQIVND (reference sequence). Trimming stripped 4 bases from V and 0 bases from J, with 18 bases between. This CDR3 is built from 17 residues.

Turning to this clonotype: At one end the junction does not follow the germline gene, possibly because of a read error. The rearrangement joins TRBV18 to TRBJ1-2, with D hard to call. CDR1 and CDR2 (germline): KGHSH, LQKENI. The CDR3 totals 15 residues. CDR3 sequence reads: CASSLSLQDFYGHTF. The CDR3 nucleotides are TGTGCCAGCTCACTAAGTCTCCAGGACTTCTATGGCCACACCTTC.

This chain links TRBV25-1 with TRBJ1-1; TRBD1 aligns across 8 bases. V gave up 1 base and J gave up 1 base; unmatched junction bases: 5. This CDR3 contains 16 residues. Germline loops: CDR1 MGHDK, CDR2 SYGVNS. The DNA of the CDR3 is TGTGCCAGCAGTGAATTATTTGACAGGGGGAACACTGAAGCTTTCTTT. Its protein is CASSELFDRGNTEAFF.

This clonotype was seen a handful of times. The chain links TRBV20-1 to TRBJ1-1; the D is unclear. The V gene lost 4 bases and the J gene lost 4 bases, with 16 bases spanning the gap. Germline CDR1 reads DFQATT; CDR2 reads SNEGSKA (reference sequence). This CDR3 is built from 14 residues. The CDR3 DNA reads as TGCAGTGCTACCTTTGACGGCCGCGGCACTGAAGCTTTCTTT. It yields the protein CSATFDGRGTEAFF.

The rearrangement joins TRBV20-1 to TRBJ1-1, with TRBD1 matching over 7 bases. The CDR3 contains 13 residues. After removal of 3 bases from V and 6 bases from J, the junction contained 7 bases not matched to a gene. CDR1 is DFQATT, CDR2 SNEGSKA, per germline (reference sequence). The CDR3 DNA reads TGCAGTGCTAGCGAAAACAGGGGATCTGAAGCTTTCTTT. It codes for CSASENRGSEAFF.

The CDR3 reads CASSVLDTGELFF. DNA for the CDR3: TGTGCCAGCAGCGTATTGGACACCGGGGAGCTGTTTTTT. This chain joins TRBV9 and TRBJ2-2; D is ambiguous. CDR3 length: 13 amino acids. The germline V gene has CDR1 SGDLS and CDR2 YYNGEE. Deletions cut 1 base from V and 3 bases from J, with 4 bases between.

The CDR3 region has the DNA TGTGCCACCAGTGACCCCGGGACAGGGCGCAATCAGCCCCAGCATTTT. This codes for CATSDPGTGRNQPQHF. The chain recombines TRBV24-1 with TRBJ1-5; 9 bases map to TRBD1. Trimming at V came to 4 bases and at J to 2 bases, leaving 5 bases not matched to a gene. Germline CDR1 KGHDR, CDR2 SFDVKD. The CDR3 contains 16 residues.

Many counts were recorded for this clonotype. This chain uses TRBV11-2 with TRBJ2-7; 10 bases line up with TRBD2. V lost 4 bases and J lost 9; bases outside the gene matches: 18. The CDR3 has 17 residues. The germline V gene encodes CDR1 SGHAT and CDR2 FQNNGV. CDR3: CASSSSWGGLAGVGQYF. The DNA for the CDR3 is TGTGCCAGCAGCTCCTCCTGGGGCGGGCTAGCGGGAGTCGGGCAGTACTTC.

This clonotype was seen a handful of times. The chain's CDR3 is CASSLGGAGAGSGYTF. The CDR3 DNA reads TGTGCCAGCAGTTTAGGGGGGGCCGGGGCCGGAAGTGGCTACACCTTC. The chain is built from TRBV28 and TRBJ1-2, with D tentatively TRBD1 (6 bases). Trimming stripped 2 bases from V and 7 bases from J, with 20 bases between. Germline values: CDR1 MDHEN, CDR2 SYDVKM. The CDR3 has 16 amino acids.

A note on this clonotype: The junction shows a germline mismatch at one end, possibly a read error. CDR3 DNA sequence: TGCGCCAGCAGGAGAGGGCGGAACTATGGCTACAACTTC. It translates to CASRRGRNYGYNF. The chain uses TRBV5-1 and TRBJ1-2; D unresolved. In germline, CDR1 is SGHRS, CDR2 YFSETQ. The CDR3 loop spans 13 amino acids.